These T cell receptor beta chains were read from a single sample in a study of cytotoxic CD8 clonotypes in ibrutinib-treated CLL. TCRdb's copy holds only in-frame clones and misses some; the assay was immunoSEQ multiplex PCR. The sample has approximately 60,000 clones; approximately 54% are singletons. Sample: PBMCs, taken at disease progression, from a patient treated with ibrutinib. These receptors were taken from a human donor with chronic lymphocytic leukemia. CDR3s include the opening cysteine and the closing phenylalanine or tryptophan. The D gene is left open where the match is weak. Expanded clones get a size class; other rows say once, few or many, or leave the size out.

clone_size: NA
v_call: TRBV7-8
j_call: TRBJ2-7
d_call: TRBD2
cdr3_nt: TGTGCCAGCAGCTTAGCGGGGGGGCTAGCGGGAGCCTACGAGCAGTACTTC
cdr3_aa: CASSLAGGLAGAYEQYF

clone_size: NA
v_call: TRBV19
j_call: TRBJ2-7
d_call: TRBD1
cdr3_nt: TGTGCCAGTAGTGCTTATCCCGGGACAGGGGGTGCCGAGCAGTACTTC
cdr3_aa: CASSAYPGTGGAEQYF

clone_size: NA
v_call: TRBV2
j_call: TRBJ1-5
d_call: TRBD1
cdr3_nt: TGTGCCAGCAGTGCCAGCCCGGGACAGGGGGATTTT
cdr3_aa: CASSASPGQGDF

clone_size: NA
v_call: TRBV30
j_call: TRBJ2-7
d_call: TRBD2
cdr3_nt: TGTGCCTGGTCCCTCGGGGGGGAGCAGTACTTC
cdr3_aa: CAWSLGGEQYF

clone_size: NA
v_call: TRBV27
j_call: TRBJ2-1
d_call: TRBD1
cdr3_nt: TGTGCCAGCAGTTCTTGGGGACAGATCAATGAGCAGTTCTTC
cdr3_aa: CASSSWGQINEQFF

clone_size: NA
v_call: TRBV7-9
j_call: TRBJ2-7
d_call: TRBD2
cdr3_nt: TGTGCCAGCACCGGAGGGACTAGCAAGGGCTACGAGCAGTACTTC
cdr3_aa: CASTGGTSKGYEQYF

clone_size: few
v_call: TRBV13
j_call: TRBJ2-3
d_call: NA
cdr3_nt: TGTGCCAGCAGCTTAAGGAGAACAGGAACAGATACGCAGTATTTT
cdr3_aa: CASSLRRTGTDTQYF

clone_size: NA
v_call: TRBV6-1
j_call: TRBJ2-1
d_call: TRBD2
cdr3_nt: TGTGCCAGCAGTGAAGGGACTAGCGGGGACAATGAGCAGTTCTTC
cdr3_aa: CASSEGTSGDNEQFF

clone_size: NA
v_call: TRBV7-2
j_call: TRBJ1-4
d_call: NA
cdr3_nt: TGTGCCAGCAGCTTAGAGACGGGATTTGTAGGTGAAAAACTGTTTTTT
cdr3_aa: CASSLETGFVGEKLFF

clone_size: NA
v_call: TRBV28
j_call: TRBJ1-2
d_call: NA
cdr3_nt: TGTGCCAGCACCCCTTATAGGGAATATGGCTACACCTTC
cdr3_aa: CASTPYREYGYTF

clone_size: NA
v_call: TRBV9
j_call: TRBJ2-7
d_call: TRBD1
cdr3_nt: TGTGCCAGCAGCTCAGCCGGGACAGGGGCCTACGAGCAGTACTTC
cdr3_aa: CASSSAGTGAYEQYF

clone_size: NA
v_call: TRBV7-6
j_call: TRBJ2-7
d_call: NA
cdr3_nt: TGTGCCAGCAGCTTCATCGGTTACGAGCAGTACTTC
cdr3_aa: CASSFIGYEQYF

clone_size: NA
v_call: TRBV6-5
j_call: TRBJ2-7
d_call: NA
cdr3_nt: TGTGCCAGCACTACATCCGGACAGTCCTGGGAGCAGTACTTC
cdr3_aa: CASTTSGQSWEQYF

clone_size: many
v_call: TRBV4-2
j_call: TRBJ2-2
d_call: NA
cdr3_nt: TGTGCCAGCAGCCTAAGTGCGGACACCGGGGAGCTGTTTTTT
cdr3_aa: CASSLSADTGELFF

clone_size: many
v_call: TRBV9
j_call: TRBJ2-7
d_call: NA
cdr3_nt: TGTGCCAGCAGCGTAGCCGGGACAACCTACGAGCAGTACTTC
cdr3_aa: CASSVAGTTYEQYF

clone_size: NA
v_call: TRBV6-1
j_call: TRBJ1-1
d_call: NA
cdr3_nt: TGTGCCAGCAGTGCTAGACGGACGCAGGCGAACACTGAAGCTTTCTTT
cdr3_aa: CASSARRTQANTEAFF

clone_size: NA
v_call: TRBV21-1
j_call: TRBJ2-7
d_call: NA
cdr3_nt: TGTGCCAGCAGCAAAAAAGGGCCTTTCTCTTCCTACGAGCAGTACTTC
cdr3_aa: CASSKKGPFSSYEQYF

clone_size: once
v_call: TRBV4-3
j_call: TRBJ2-2
d_call: NA
cdr3_nt: TGCGCCAGCAGCCAAGAAAGAGGGGTCGGGGGGGAGCTGTTTTTT
cdr3_aa: CASSQERGVGGELFF

clone_size: NA
v_call: TRBV7-2
j_call: TRBJ1-2
d_call: TRBD1
cdr3_nt: TGTGCCAGCGCCACAGGGGGCAACTATGGCTACACCTTC
cdr3_aa: CASATGGNYGYTF

clone_size: few
v_call: TRBV5-1
j_call: TRBJ2-3
d_call: NA
cdr3_nt: TGCGCCAGCACCTTAGGGGGCGGGAGAGGAGATACGCAGTATTTT
cdr3_aa: CASTLGGGRGDTQYF

clone_size: few
v_call: TRBV11-2
j_call: TRBJ2-3
d_call: TRBD2
cdr3_nt: TGTGCCAGCAGCTGGGGCCTGAGCGGGAGTGCCACAGATACGCAGTATTTT
cdr3_aa: CASSWGLSGSATDTQYF

clone_size: few
v_call: TRBV19
j_call: TRBJ2-7
d_call: TRBD1
cdr3_nt: TGTGCCACCCAACAGGGGTATGAGCAGTACTTC
cdr3_aa: CATQQGYEQYF

clone_size: NA
v_call: TRBV27
j_call: TRBJ2-5
d_call: NA
cdr3_nt: TGTGCCAGCAGCCCCGAGGGGGAGACCCAGTACTTC
cdr3_aa: CASSPEGETQYF

clone_size: few
v_call: TRBV5-1
j_call: TRBJ2-3
d_call: NA
cdr3_nt: TGCGCCAGCAGCTCCCGTGGGGCCACAGATACGCAGTATTTT
cdr3_aa: CASSSRGATDTQYF

clone_size: few
v_call: TRBV7-2
j_call: TRBJ2-7
d_call: TRBD2
cdr3_nt: TGTGCCAGCAGACCCCAACTAGCGGGGGGCCACGAGCAGTACTTC
cdr3_aa: CASRPQLAGGHEQYF

clone_size: NA
v_call: TRBV28
j_call: TRBJ2-7
d_call: TRBD2
cdr3_nt: TGTGCCAGCAGTTTATCGACTAGCGGTGATTACGAGCAGTACTTC
cdr3_aa: CASSLSTSGDYEQYF

clone_size: NA
v_call: TRBV18
j_call: TRBJ2-1
d_call: TRBD2
cdr3_nt: TGTGCCAGCTCACCCTCCGGGACTAGCGGGGACAATGAGCAGTTCTTC
cdr3_aa: CASSPSGTSGDNEQFF

clone_size: once
v_call: TRBV28
j_call: TRBJ1-5
d_call: NA
cdr3_nt: TGTGCCAGCATCCCTCAGGACGGTCAGCCCCAGCATTTT
cdr3_aa: CASIPQDGQPQHF

clone_size: few
v_call: TRBV6-5
j_call: TRBJ2-1
d_call: TRBD1
cdr3_nt: TGTGCCAGCAGTTACTCGAGGGGGCTTGTAAATGAGCAGTTCTTC
cdr3_aa: CASSYSRGLVNEQFF

clone_size: few
v_call: TRBV6-5
j_call: TRBJ1-3
d_call: NA
cdr3_nt: TGTGCCAGCAGTTTTCGGAACACCATATATTTT
cdr3_aa: CASSFRNTIYF

clone_size: NA
v_call: TRBV2
j_call: TRBJ1-1
d_call: TRBD1
cdr3_nt: TGTGCCAGCATATGGACAGGGTTAGCTTTCTTT
cdr3_aa: CASIWTGLAFF

clone_size: NA
v_call: TRBV11-2
j_call: TRBJ1-2
d_call: NA
cdr3_nt: TGTGCCAGCAGCTTAGATGAAGGAGGGGGTGGCTACACCTTC
cdr3_aa: CASSLDEGGGGYTF

clone_size: NA
v_call: TRBV30
j_call: TRBJ2-7
d_call: TRBD1
cdr3_nt: TGTGCCTGGAAACGGGACAGTTTAAAACCGTACTTC
cdr3_aa: CAWKRDSLKPYF

clone_size: few
v_call: TRBV6-6
j_call: TRBJ1-3
d_call: NA
cdr3_nt: TGTGCCAGCAAGGGAGGGGCTACGAGCTCTGGAAACACCATATATTTT
cdr3_aa: CASKGGATSSGNTIYF

clone_size: NA
v_call: TRBV10-3
j_call: TRBJ1-1
d_call: TRBD1
cdr3_nt: TGTGCCATCAGGGAGACAGGGACGAACACTGAAGCTTTCTTT
cdr3_aa: CAIRETGTNTEAFF

clone_size: once
v_call: TRBV5-1
j_call: TRBJ1-1
d_call: TRBD1
cdr3_nt: TGCGCCAGCAGCGTGGAGGGGACAGGAAGAACTGAAGCTTTCTTT
cdr3_aa: CASSVEGTGRTEAFF

clone_size: NA
v_call: TRBV7-2
j_call: TRBJ1-4
d_call: NA
cdr3_nt: TGTGCCAGCAGGACGGGCAGGGGTGCGGGAAAACTGTTTTTT
cdr3_aa: CASRTGRGAGKLFF

clone_size: NA
v_call: TRBV7-2
j_call: TRBJ1-2
d_call: NA
cdr3_nt: TGTGCCAGCAGCTTCGGGGGGGCGTATGGCTACACCTTC
cdr3_aa: CASSFGGAYGYTF

clone_size: NA
v_call: TRBV5-1
j_call: TRBJ2-5
d_call: NA
cdr3_nt: TGCGCCAGCAGCTTGGTAGGGCTGGGGGAGACCCAGTACTTC
cdr3_aa: CASSLVGLGETQYF

clone_size: few
v_call: TRBV7-9
j_call: TRBJ2-1
d_call: TRBD2
cdr3_nt: TGTGCCAGCAGCCTGAGCGGGAGCTCCTACAATGAGCAGTTCTTC
cdr3_aa: CASSLSGSSYNEQFF

clone_size: few
v_call: TRBV7-2
j_call: TRBJ1-2
d_call: NA
cdr3_nt: TGTGCCAGCAGCTGGGGGACGGAGAGCTATGGCTACACCTTC
cdr3_aa: CASSWGTESYGYTF

clone_size: many
v_call: TRBV6-5
j_call: TRBJ2-2
d_call: NA
cdr3_nt: TGTGCCAGCAGTTACAAAGGGACGGGCACCGGGGAGCTGTTTTTT
cdr3_aa: CASSYKGTGTGELFF

clone_size: NA
v_call: TRBV28
j_call: TRBJ1-4
d_call: NA
cdr3_nt: TGTGCCAGCAGTTTAGCAGGGTTAAATGAAAAACTGTTTTTT
cdr3_aa: CASSLAGLNEKLFF

clone_size: few
v_call: TRBV25-1
j_call: TRBJ2-1
d_call: TRBD2
cdr3_nt: TGTGCCAGCAGTCCTAGCGGGAGGGGTCTCAATGAGCAGTTCTTC
cdr3_aa: CASSPSGRGLNEQFF

clone_size: NA
v_call: TRBV7-8
j_call: TRBJ2-3
d_call: NA
cdr3_nt: TGTGCCAGCAGCCCGGGGGTGGGGGACACAGATACGCAGTATTTT
cdr3_aa: CASSPGVGDTDTQYF

clone_size: medium-sized
v_call: TRBV7-9
j_call: TRBJ2-7
d_call: NA
cdr3_nt: TGTGCCAGCAGCATTCAACAAAACTCCTACGAGCAGTACTTC
cdr3_aa: CASSIQQNSYEQYF

clone_size: NA
v_call: TRBV20-1
j_call: TRBJ2-1
d_call: NA
cdr3_nt: TGCAGTAGTGGCTCCTACAATGAGCAGTTCTTC
cdr3_aa: CSSGSYNEQFF

clone_size: NA
v_call: TRBV11-3
j_call: TRBJ2-7
d_call: NA
cdr3_nt: TGTGCCAGCAGCTTAGACGGACAGTCTTACGAGCAGTACTTC
cdr3_aa: CASSLDGQSYEQYF

clone_size: few
v_call: TRBV5-6
j_call: TRBJ2-1
d_call: TRBD2
cdr3_nt: TGTGCCAGCAGCTCGGTAGCGGGGGGGAAGTACAATGAGCAGTTCTTC
cdr3_aa: CASSSVAGGKYNEQFF

clone_size: NA
v_call: TRBV7-9
j_call: TRBJ2-7
d_call: NA
cdr3_nt: TGTGCCAGCAGCTTTGGAGACGAGCAGTACTTC
cdr3_aa: CASSFGDEQYF

clone_size: NA
v_call: TRBV5-1
j_call: TRBJ2-1
d_call: NA
cdr3_nt: TGCGCCAGCAGCTTGTCTTTTAATGAGCAGTTCTTC
cdr3_aa: CASSLSFNEQFF

clone_size: few
v_call: TRBV27
j_call: TRBJ1-4
d_call: TRBD1
cdr3_nt: TGTGCCAAACCAGGGGGTCCGCGCTCAACTAATGAAAAACTGTTTTTT
cdr3_aa: CAKPGGPRSTNEKLFF

clone_size: NA
v_call: TRBV7-8
j_call: TRBJ2-7
d_call: NA
cdr3_nt: TGTGCCAGCAGCCCTCGACATTCGGGCGCCGACGAGCAGTACTTC
cdr3_aa: CASSPRHSGADEQYF

clone_size: few
v_call: TRBV4-2
j_call: TRBJ2-1
d_call: NA
cdr3_nt: TGTGCCAGCAGCTCCCTTGAGGGGGGGCTTTTTAATGAGCAGTTCTTC
cdr3_aa: CASSSLEGGLFNEQFF

clone_size: NA
v_call: TRBV7-2
j_call: TRBJ2-3
d_call: NA
cdr3_nt: TGTGCCAGCAGCTTAGGAGTGCTCCCTAGCACAGATACGCAGTATTTT
cdr3_aa: CASSLGVLPSTDTQYF